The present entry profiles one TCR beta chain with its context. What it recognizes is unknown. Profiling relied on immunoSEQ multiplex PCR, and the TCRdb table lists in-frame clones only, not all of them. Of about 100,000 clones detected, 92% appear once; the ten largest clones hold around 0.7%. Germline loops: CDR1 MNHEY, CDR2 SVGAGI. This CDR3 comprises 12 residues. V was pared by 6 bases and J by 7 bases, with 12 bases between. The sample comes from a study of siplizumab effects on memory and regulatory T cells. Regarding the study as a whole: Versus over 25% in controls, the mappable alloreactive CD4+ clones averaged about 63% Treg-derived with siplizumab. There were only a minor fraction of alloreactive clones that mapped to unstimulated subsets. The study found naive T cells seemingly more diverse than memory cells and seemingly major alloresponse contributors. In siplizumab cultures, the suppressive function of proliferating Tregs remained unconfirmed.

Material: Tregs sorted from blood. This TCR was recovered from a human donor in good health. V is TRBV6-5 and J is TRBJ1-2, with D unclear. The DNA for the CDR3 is TGTGCCAGCAGCTGGGCCGCTTCTGGCTACACCTTC. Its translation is CASSWAASGYTF.